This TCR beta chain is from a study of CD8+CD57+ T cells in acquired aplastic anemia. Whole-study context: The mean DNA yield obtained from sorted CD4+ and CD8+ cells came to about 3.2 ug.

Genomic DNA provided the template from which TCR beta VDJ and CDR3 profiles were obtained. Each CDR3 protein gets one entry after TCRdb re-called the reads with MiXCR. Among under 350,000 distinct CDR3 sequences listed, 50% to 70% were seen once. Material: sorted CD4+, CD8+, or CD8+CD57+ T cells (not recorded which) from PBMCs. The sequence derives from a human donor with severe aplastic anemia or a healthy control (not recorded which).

CDR3 protein: CASSQDLGNSPLHF. CDR3 nucleotide sequence: TGTGCCAGCAGCCAAGATTTAGGTAATTCACCCCTCCACTTT. The chain joins TRBV14 to TRBJ1-6; no clear D. This CDR3 has 14 amino acids. V was clipped by 0 bases and J by 6 bases, with 6 bases between them. Per the germline V gene, CDR1 is SGHDN and CDR2 is FVKESK.